The rows below give T cell receptor beta chains drawn from one sample of a study of T-cell memory formation after mild COVID-19. One entry per CDR3 protein results from TCRdb running MiXCR on the 5' RACE reads. The table includes 350,000 or so distinct CDR3 sequences, under 25% detected once. The sample consisted of PBMCs or a T cell subset sorted from them (not recorded which). The source is an adult woman who had mild COVID-19 (a few samples of this study predate the infection). Cell type and time point are not known. Both conserved end residues are part of each CDR3. The D gene is left open where the match is weak. Some rows mark clone size as missing; the rest say once, few, many or name a class of expanded clone.

V gene	clone size	J gene	D gene	CDR3 protein	CDR3 DNA
TRBV20-1	NA	TRBJ2-1	TRBD1	CSARDRVIINEFF	TGCAGTGCCCGGGACAGGGTAATTATAAACGAGTTCTTC
TRBV3-1	NA	TRBJ1-5	NA	CASSHSGTYSNQPQHF	TGTGCCAGCAGCCACTCCGGGACATATAGCAATCAGCCCCAGCATTTT
TRBV19	few	TRBJ1-5	NA	CASSIFGHSNQPQHF	TGTGCCAGTAGTATATTCGGGCATAGCAATCAGCCCCAGCATTTT
TRBV20-1	few	TRBJ1-5	NA	CSATTGQGWGNQPQHF	TGCAGTGCCACCACGGGGCAGGGTTGGGGCAATCAGCCCCAGCATTTT
TRBV5-1	NA	TRBJ1-2	NA	CASSLEGSSYGYTF	TGCGCCAGCAGCTTGGAAGGTTCGTCCTATGGCTACACCTTC
TRBV30	NA	TRBJ1-2	TRBD1	CAWTRTGGTGYTF	TGTGCCTGGACGCGAACAGGGGGCACGGGCTACACCTTC
TRBV5-1	NA	TRBJ1-6	TRBD1	CASSWTGQSNSPLHF	TGCGCCAGCAGCTGGACGGGACAGTCTAATTCACCCCTCCACTTT
TRBV18	few	TRBJ2-3	NA	CASSPGQFFTDTQYF	TGTGCCAGCTCACCAGGACAGTTTTTCACAGATACGCAGTATTTT
TRBV15	NA	TRBJ2-2	TRBD1	CATSRDQTGRTGELFF	TGTGCCACCAGCAGAGATCAGACAGGGCGGACCGGGGAGCTGTTTTTT
TRBV14	NA	TRBJ2-3	NA	CASSQRSDPRDTQYF	TGTGCCAGCAGCCAAAGAAGTGACCCCCGGGATACGCAGTATTTT
TRBV5-4	NA	TRBJ2-5	NA	CASSFSGALQETQYF	TGTGCCAGCAGCTTTTCCGGGGCCTTACAAGAGACCCAGTACTTC
TRBV6-4	NA	TRBJ2-1	NA	CASSDGYEQFF	TGTGCCAGCAGTGACGGGTATGAGCAGTTCTTC